The clone carrying this T cell receptor (beta chain) showed up just a few times. TCRdb's copy holds only in-frame clones and misses some; the assay was immunoSEQ multiplex PCR. This sample has some 220,000 clones; just under 95% occur once, and the top ten carry approximately 1.5%. CDR1 SGHRS and CDR2 YFSETQ come from the germline V gene. The CDR3 runs to 15 residues. The V end lost 0 bases, the J end lost 2 bases, and 9 bases lay between the germline ends. This sample stems from a study of control samples from healthy donors and cancer patients. The sequenced material came from blood. The chain joins TRBV5-1 to TRBJ1-3; D is ambiguous. The clonotype comes from a man aged 45-60 years in good health. CDR3 residues: CASSLEAGAGNTIYF. The CDR3 nucleotides read TGCGCCAGCAGCTTGGAGGCAGGTGCTGGAAACACCATATATTTT.